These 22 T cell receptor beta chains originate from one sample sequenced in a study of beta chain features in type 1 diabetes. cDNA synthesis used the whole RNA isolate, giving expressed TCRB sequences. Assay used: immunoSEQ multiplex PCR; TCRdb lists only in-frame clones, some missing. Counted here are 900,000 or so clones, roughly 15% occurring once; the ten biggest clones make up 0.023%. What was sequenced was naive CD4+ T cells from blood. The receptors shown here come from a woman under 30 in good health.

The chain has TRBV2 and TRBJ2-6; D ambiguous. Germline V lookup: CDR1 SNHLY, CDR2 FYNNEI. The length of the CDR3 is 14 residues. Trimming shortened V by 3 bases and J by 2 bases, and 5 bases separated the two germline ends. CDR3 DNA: TGTGCCAGCAGTGAGGCGCCTGGGGCCAACGTCCTGACTTTC. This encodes CASSEAPGANVLTF. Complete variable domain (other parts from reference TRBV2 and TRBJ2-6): EPEVTQTPSHQVTQMGQEVILRCVPISNHLYFYWYRQILGQKVEFLVSFYNNEISEKSEIFDDQFSVERPDGSNFTLKIRSTKLEDSAMYFCASSEAPGANVLTFGAGSRLTVL.

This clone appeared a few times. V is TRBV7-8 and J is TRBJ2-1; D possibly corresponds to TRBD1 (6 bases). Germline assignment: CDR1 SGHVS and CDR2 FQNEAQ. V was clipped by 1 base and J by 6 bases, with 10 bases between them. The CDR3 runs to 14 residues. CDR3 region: CASSLVGASNEQFF. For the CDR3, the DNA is TGTGCCAGCAGCTTAGTGGGGGCGAGCAATGAGCAGTTCTTC.

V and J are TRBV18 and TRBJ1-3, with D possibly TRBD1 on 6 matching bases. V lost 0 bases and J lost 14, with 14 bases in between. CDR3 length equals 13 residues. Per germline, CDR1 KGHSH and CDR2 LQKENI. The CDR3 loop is CASSPPNAQGVYF. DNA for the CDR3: TGTGCCAGCTCACCACCGAACGCACAGGGAGTATATTTT.

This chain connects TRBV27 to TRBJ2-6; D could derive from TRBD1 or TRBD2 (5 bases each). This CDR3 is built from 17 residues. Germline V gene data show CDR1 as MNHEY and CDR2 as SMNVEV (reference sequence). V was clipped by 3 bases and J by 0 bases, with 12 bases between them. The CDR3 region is CASSFKGPISGANVLTF. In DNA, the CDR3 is TGTGCCAGCAGTTTCAAGGGACCTATCTCTGGGGCCAACGTCCTGACTTTC. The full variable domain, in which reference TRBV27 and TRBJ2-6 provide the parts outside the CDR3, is EAQVTQNPRYLITVTGKKLTVTCSQNMNHEYMSWYRQDPGLGLRQIYYSMNVEVTDKGDVPEGYKVSRKEKRNFPLILESPSPNQTSLYFCASSFKGPISGANVLTFGAGSRLTVL.

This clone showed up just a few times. DNA of the CDR3: TGCGCCAGCAGTGCACAGGGCGCCGGGGAGCTGTTTTTT. Translating it yields CASSAQGAGELFF. The rearrangement joins TRBV10-2 to TRBJ2-2; TRBD1 is a possible D gene (6 bases). The CDR3 totals 13 residues. Trimming removed 4 bases at V and 6 bases at J, with 9 bases between. The V gene's germline CDR1 is WSHSY and CDR2 SAAADI.

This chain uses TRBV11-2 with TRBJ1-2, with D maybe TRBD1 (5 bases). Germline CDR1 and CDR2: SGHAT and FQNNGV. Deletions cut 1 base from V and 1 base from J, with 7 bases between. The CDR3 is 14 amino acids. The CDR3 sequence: CASSLGGVNYGYTF. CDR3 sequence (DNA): TGTGCCAGCAGCTTAGGGGGGGTTAACTATGGCTACACCTTC.

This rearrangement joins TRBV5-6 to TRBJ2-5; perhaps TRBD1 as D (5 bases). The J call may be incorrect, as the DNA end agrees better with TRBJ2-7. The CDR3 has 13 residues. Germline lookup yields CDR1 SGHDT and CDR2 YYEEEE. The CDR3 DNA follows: TGTGCCAGCAGCCCCGCAGGGATCTACGAGCAGTACTTC. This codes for CASSPAGIYEQYF.

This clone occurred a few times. The CDR3 loop is CASSGQSNQPQHF. DNA for the CDR3: TGTGCCAGCAGCGGGCAGTCCAATCAGCCCCAGCATTTT. The chain joins TRBV28 to TRBJ1-5; D is ambiguous. The CDR3 loop spans 13 amino acids. Trimming pared 6 bases from V and 3 bases from J, leaving 9 bases between. CDR1 and CDR2 from the germline V gene are MDHEN and SYDVKM.

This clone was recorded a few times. CDR3 in DNA: TGTGCCAGCAGTGGGGTCGGTGAAAGGGGTGAGCAGTTCTTC. Protein: CASSGVGERGEQFF. V is TRBV2 and J is TRBJ2-1, with D possibly matching TRBD1 (5 bases). Deletions cut 4 bases from V and 9 bases from J, with 16 bases between. Germline V gene lookup returns CDR1 SNHLY and CDR2 FYNNEI. CDR3 size: 14 residues.

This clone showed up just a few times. This CDR3 reads CATSRDSLSTDTQYF. CDR3 bases: TGTGCCACCAGCAGAGATTCCTTAAGCACAGATACGCAGTATTTT. This rearrangement joins TRBV15 to TRBJ2-3; D unresolved. The CDR3 sequence is 15 residues long. Germline CDR1 and CDR2: LNHNV and YYDKDF (reference sequence). V lost 0 bases and J 0 bases, leaving 7 bases between the germline ends.

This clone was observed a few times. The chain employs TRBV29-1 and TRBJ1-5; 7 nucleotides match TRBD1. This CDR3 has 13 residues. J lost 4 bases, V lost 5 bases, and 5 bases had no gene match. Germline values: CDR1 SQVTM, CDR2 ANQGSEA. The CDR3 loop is CSVRQGTNQPQHF. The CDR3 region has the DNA TGCAGCGTTCGACAGGGAACAAATCAGCCCCAGCATTTT.

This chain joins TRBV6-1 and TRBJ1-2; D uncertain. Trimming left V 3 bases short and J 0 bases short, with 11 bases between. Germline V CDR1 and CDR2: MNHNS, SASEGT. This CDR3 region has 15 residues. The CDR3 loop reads CASSDVLSSNYGYTF. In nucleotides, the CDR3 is TGTGCCAGCAGTGATGTCCTCAGCTCTAACTATGGCTACACCTTC.

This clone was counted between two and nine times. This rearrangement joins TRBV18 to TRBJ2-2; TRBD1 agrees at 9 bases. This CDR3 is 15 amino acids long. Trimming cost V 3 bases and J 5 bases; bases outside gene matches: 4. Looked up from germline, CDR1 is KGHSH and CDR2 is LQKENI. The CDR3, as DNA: TGTGCCAGCTCACCCAGGACAGGGGTGACCGGGGAGCTGTTTTTT. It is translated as CASSPRTGVTGELFF. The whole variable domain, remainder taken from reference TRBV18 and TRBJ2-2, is NAGVMQNPRHLVRRRGQEARLRCSPMKGHSHVYWYRQLPEEGLKFMVYLQKENIIDESGMPKERFSAEFPKEGPSILRIQQVVRGDSAAYFCASSPRTGVTGELFFGEGSRLTVL.

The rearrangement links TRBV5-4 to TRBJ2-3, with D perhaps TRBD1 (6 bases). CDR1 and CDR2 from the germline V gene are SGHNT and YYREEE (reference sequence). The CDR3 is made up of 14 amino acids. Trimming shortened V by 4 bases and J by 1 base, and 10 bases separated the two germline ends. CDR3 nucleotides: TGTGCCAGCAGCCTGAGGACAGGCACAGATACGCAGTATTTT. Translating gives CASSLRTGTDTQYF.

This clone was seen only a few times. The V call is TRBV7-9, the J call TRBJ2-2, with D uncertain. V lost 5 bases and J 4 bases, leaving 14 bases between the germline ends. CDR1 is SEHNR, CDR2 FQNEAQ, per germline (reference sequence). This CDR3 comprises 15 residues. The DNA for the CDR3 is TGTGCCAGCAGCCTGACCCTCGAGGCCACCGGGGAGCTGTTTTTT. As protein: CASSLTLEATGELFF.

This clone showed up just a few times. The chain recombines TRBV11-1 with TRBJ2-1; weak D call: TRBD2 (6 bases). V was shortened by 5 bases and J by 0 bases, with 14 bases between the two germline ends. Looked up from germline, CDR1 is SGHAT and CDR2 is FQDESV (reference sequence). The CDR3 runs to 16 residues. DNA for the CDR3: TGTGCCAGCAGCCGTGTGGGGAGGATCTCCTACAATGAGCAGTTCTTC. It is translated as CASSRVGRISYNEQFF. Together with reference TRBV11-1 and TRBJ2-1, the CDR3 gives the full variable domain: EAEVAQSPRYKITEKSQAVAFWCDPISGHATLYWYRQILGQGPELLVQFQDESVVDDSQLPKDRFSAERLKGVDSTLKIQPAELGDSAMYLCASSRVGRISYNEQFFGPGTRLTVL.

The CDR3 bases are TGTGCCACCAGCAGACCTAGCGGGAGGACCGGGGAGCTGTTTTTT. Amino acid sequence: CATSRPSGRTGELFF. This sequence joins TRBV15 and TRBJ2-2; 11 nucleotides align to TRBD2. Losses at the gene ends were 2 bases for V and 5 bases for J; bases not matched to a gene: 1. Germline CDR1 is LNHNV and CDR2 is YYDKDF (reference sequence). This CDR3 comprises 15 residues.

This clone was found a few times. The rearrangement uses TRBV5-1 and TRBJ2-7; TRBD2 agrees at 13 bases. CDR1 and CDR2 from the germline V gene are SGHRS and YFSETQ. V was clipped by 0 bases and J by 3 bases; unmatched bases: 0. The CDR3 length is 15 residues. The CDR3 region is CASSLGTSGGYEQYF. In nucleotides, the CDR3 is TGCGCCAGCAGCTTGGGGACTAGCGGGGGCTACGAGCAGTACTTC.

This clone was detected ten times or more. CDR3 sequence (DNA): TGTGCCATCAGTGTGACAGGGAACGGCTACACCTTC. Residues: CAISVTGNGYTF. This chain uses TRBV10-3 with TRBJ1-2; 7 positions match TRBD1. The junction had 4 bases not matched to a gene; V was cut back by 4 bases and J by 8 bases. Germline loops: CDR1 ENHRY, CDR2 SYGVKD. The CDR3 contains 12 residues.

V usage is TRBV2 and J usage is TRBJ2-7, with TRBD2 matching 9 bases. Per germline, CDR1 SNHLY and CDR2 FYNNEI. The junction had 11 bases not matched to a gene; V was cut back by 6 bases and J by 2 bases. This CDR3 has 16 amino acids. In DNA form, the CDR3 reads TGTGCCAGCAGATTGGGTCTTGCGGGAGGGCCCTACGAGCAGTACTTC. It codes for CASRLGLAGGPYEQYF.

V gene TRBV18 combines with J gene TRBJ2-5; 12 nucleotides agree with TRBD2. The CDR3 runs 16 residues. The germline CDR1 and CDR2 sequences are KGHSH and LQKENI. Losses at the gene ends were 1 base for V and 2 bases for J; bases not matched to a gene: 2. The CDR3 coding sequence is TGTGCCAGCTCACCACGGACTAGCGGGATTCAAGAGACCCAGTACTTC. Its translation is CASSPRTSGIQETQYF.

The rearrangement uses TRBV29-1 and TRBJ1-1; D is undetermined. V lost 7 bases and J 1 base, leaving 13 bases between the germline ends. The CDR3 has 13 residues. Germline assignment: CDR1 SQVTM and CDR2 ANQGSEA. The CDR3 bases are TGCAGCGGAGGAAGGGCATCGAACACTGAAGCTTTCTTT. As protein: CSGGRASNTEAFF.